Included here is one T cell receptor beta chain sequence, with context. Its antigen is currently unknown. The data originate from a study of T cell responses to AZD1222 COVID-19 vaccine. Study observations and caveats: Donors, mostly white British, included more females; clonal diversity was possibly underestimated. Repertoires in all cases were sampled only once the peak T cell response had passed. The CD4 TCRs associated with vaccination extended across spike and predominated at 160-218 and 743-854.

Data came from immunoSEQ multiplex PCR; TCRdb stores just in-frame clones and leaves some out. The profile shows about 84,000 clones, 75% to 90% of them singletons. Germline assignment: CDR1 SGHNT and CDR2 YYREEE (reference sequence). After removal of 3 bases from V and 7 bases from J, the junction contained 13 bases not matched to a gene. This CDR3 is built from 16 residues. The clonotype originates from an adult in good health. This material consisted of peripheral blood, taken on day 0 of AZD1222 vaccination. The V gene is TRBV5-4, the J gene TRBJ2-1, with 7 bases fitting TRBD2. CDR3 sequence (DNA): TGTGCCAGCAGCTCACCCGGGACTAAAGGGGTTAATGAGCAGTTCTTC. Its translation: CASSSPGTKGVNEQFF.